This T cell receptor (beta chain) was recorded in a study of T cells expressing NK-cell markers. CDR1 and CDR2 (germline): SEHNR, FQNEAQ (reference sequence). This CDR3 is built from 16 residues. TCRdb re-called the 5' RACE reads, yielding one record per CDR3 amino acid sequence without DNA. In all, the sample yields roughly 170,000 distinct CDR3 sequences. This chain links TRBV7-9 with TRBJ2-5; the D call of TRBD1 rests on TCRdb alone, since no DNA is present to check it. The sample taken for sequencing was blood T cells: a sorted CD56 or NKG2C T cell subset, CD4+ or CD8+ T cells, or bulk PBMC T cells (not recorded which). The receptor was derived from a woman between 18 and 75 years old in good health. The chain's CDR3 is CASSSTGGGTQETQYF.